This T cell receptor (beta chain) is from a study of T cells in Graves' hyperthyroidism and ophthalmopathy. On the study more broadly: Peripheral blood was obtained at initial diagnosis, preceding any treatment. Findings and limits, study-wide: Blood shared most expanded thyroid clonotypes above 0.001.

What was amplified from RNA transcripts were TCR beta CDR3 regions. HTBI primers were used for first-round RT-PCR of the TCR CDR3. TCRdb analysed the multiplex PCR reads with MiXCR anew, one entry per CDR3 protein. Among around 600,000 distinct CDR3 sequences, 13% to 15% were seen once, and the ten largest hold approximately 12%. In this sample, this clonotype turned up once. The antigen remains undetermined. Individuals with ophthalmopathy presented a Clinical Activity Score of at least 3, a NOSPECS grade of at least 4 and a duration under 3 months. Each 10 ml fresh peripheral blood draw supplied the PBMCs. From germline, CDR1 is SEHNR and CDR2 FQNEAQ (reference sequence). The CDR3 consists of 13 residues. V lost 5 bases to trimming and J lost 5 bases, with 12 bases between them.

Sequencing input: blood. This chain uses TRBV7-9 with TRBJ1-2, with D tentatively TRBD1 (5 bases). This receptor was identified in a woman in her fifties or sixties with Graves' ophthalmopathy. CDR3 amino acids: CASSLDRRYGYTF. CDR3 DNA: TGTGCCAGCAGCCTTGACAGAAGATATGGCTACACCTTC.